This entry features one TCR beta chain sequence. Antigen unknown. This table comes from immunoSEQ multiplex PCR, and its TCRdb copy is limited to in-frame clones, with some not included. The sample carries about 16,000 clones, about 90% recorded once. The sample comes from a study of T cells after posttransplantation cyclophosphamide. CDR3 size: 16 residues. V lost 4 bases, J lost 3 bases, and 9 bases stayed unmatched. Germline V gene lookup returns CDR1 SGHTA and CDR2 FQGTGA. Treatment was busulfan-fludarabine conditioning, a marrow graft, and cyclophosphamide on days +3 and +4. The study's findings and limits: After PTCy, TRB diversity resembled that of CNI/methotrexate controls. Donor-recipient repertoire similarity was low at 1-2 months, rising over year one. Skin or GI-infiltrating T cells shared few TRB sequences with blood.

V usage is TRBV7-3 and J usage is TRBJ2-3; 8 nucleotides match TRBD1. The sample consisted of CD4+ T cells sorted from blood, taken after allogeneic stem cell transplant with posttransplant cyclophosphamide. This TCR derives from a male patient over 55 who received an allogeneic stem cell transplant from a related donor and was CMV-positive. Among the T cells, some may be from the graft donor. Here the CDR3 reads CASSYSPDRDTDTQYF. CDR3 sequence (DNA): TGTGCCAGCAGCTACAGTCCGGACAGGGATACAGATACGCAGTATTTT.